A selection of T cell receptor beta chains follows, all from one sample in a study of CD8+CD57+ T cells in acquired aplastic anemia. TCRdb re-analysed the reads in MiXCR, keeping a single row per CDR3 protein. The sample carries around 180,000 distinct CDR3 sequences, 63% recorded once. The sample comprised sorted CD4+, CD8+, or CD8+CD57+ T cells (not recorded which) from PBMCs. These receptors were taken from a human donor in good health. CDR3s include the opening cysteine and the closing phenylalanine or tryptophan. A D gene is named only where the DNA matches it firmly. Clone size is not always given. Where it is, it says once, few, many or a class for expanded clones.

J gene	D gene	V gene	clone size	CDR3 DNA	CDR3 protein
TRBJ1-1	.	TRBV7-9	.	TGTGCCAGCAGCTTAGCTGTAGACACTGAAGCTTTCTTT	CASSLAVDTEAFF
TRBJ2-7	TRBD1	TRBV7-9	.	TGTGCCAGCAGCCCGGGACAGGGGGCGGGGGAGCAGCACTTC	CASSPGQGAGEQHF
TRBJ2-5	.	TRBV7-3	.	TGTGCCAGCAACACCTTGACCCAAGAGACCCAGTACTTC	CASNTLTQETQYF
TRBJ2-3	.	TRBV2	many	TGTGCCAGCAGTGTTTTTGGCGGGGCCCAGTTAGATACGCAGTATTTT	CASSVFGGAQLDTQYF
TRBJ1-2	TRBD1	TRBV27	.	TGTGCCAGCAGTATCTCCGGGACAGGGGGCGCATACTATGGCTACACCTTC	CASSISGTGGAYYGYTF
TRBJ1-5	TRBD1	TRBV5-8	many	TGTGCCAGCAGCCCCACCCACGACAGGGACAATCAGCCCCAGCATTTT	CASSPTHDRDNQPQHF
TRBJ1-2	.	TRBV7-9	once	TGTGCCAGCAGCCCCCTGCCAACCTATGGCTACACCTTC	CASSPLPTYGYTF
TRBJ2-2	.	TRBV9	.	TGTGCCAGCAGCGTAGTCGGACAGACGAACACCGGGGAGCTGTTTTTT	CASSVVGQTNTGELFF
TRBJ2-1	.	TRBV7-8	many	TGTGCCAGCAGCTTGCCTAGCTCAAAGTGGGATGAGCAGTTCTTC	CASSLPSSKWDEQFF
TRBJ2-5	.	TRBV20-1	few	TGCAGTGTAGGGACCCAGTACTTC	CSVGTQYF
TRBJ1-4	.	TRBV10-3	.	TGTGCCATCAGTGAGGACAGGAACGATGAAAAACTGTTTTTT	CAISEDRNDEKLFF
TRBJ2-1	.	TRBV29-1	many	TGCAGCGTGCCAGCGGAGAGCAATGAGCAGTTCTTC	CSVPAESNEQFF
TRBJ2-1	TRBD2	TRBV29-1	many	TGCAGCTTTAGCGGGGTCGGAAACAATGAGCAGTTCTTC	CSFSGVGNNEQFF
TRBJ2-5	.	TRBV24-1	few	TGTGCCACCTCCCATCGCGCGACCCAGTACTTC	CATSHRATQYF
TRBJ2-7	.	TRBV19	.	TGTGCCAGTAGTCCAGGTCCCGGGAGCTCCTACGAGCAGTACTTC	CASSPGPGSSYEQYF
TRBJ1-6	.	TRBV9	few	TGTGCCAGCAGCCCGAATTACCCAGGTTCACCCCTCCACTTT	CASSPNYPGSPLHF
TRBJ2-5	TRBD2	TRBV7-9	.	TGTGCCAGCAGCCGAGGGCAGCGGGATGAAGAGACCCAGTACTTC	CASSRGQRDEETQYF
TRBJ1-5	TRBD1	TRBV29-1	.	TGCAGCGCGGGGACAGGGTGGAATCAGCCCCAGCATTTT	CSAGTGWNQPQHF
TRBJ2-1	TRBD1	TRBV5-1	few	TGCGCCAGCAGCTTTGGGGACAGCGTGTATGAGCAGTTCTTC	CASSFGDSVYEQFF
TRBJ1-1	.	TRBV6-6	.	TGTGCCAGCAGTTCGGCCACGTTGGGCACTGAAGCTTTCTTT	CASSSATLGTEAFF
TRBJ2-7	.	TRBV20-1	many	TGCAGTGCTGAAGGGACATTGAACTACGAGCAGTACTTC	CSAEGTLNYEQYF
TRBJ1-2	.	TRBV7-2	.	TGTGCCAGCACCCTAAGGACAGCGAACTATGGCTACACCTTC	CASTLRTANYGYTF
TRBJ1-1	TRBD1	TRBV10-3	.	TGTGCCATCAGTGAGGGACAGGGGAACACTGAAGCTTTCTTT	CAISEGQGNTEAFF
TRBJ2-3	.	TRBV14	.	TGTGCCAGCAGCCAGGAGGGGCGATCCACAGGTACGCAGTATTTT	CASSQEGRSTGTQYF
TRBJ2-1	.	TRBV9	many	TGTGCCAGCAGCGTAGGGGGGCAGAGCTCCTACAATGAGCAGTTCTTC	CASSVGGQSSYNEQFF
TRBJ2-1	TRBD2	TRBV29-1	.	TGCAGCGTTGAAGGGGACCGGGGGGGGCAATGGGAGCAGTTCTTC	CSVEGDRGGQWEQFF
TRBJ2-5	.	TRBV29-1	.	TGCAGCGTTCCGACTGGGGGAGAGACCCAGTACTTC	CSVPTGGETQYF
TRBJ1-2	.	TRBV20-1	.	TGCAGTGCTAGAGAAGGGAGGAACTATGGCTACACCTTC	CSAREGRNYGYTF
TRBJ1-1	.	TRBV20-1	.	TGCAGTGCTACCTTCGACCGGTACACTGAAGCTTTCTTT	CSATFDRYTEAFF
TRBJ2-2	.	TRBV10-3	once	TGTGCCATCAGTGAGTCATCGGTGAACACCGGGGAGCTGTTTTTT	CAISESSVNTGELFF
TRBJ1-4	.	TRBV7-6	.	TGTGCCAGCAGCCTGCCAGTGGGGGAGGTGATTGGGACTAATGAAAAACTGTTTTTT	CASSLPVGEVIGTNEKLFF
TRBJ1-1	TRBD1	TRBV5-1	.	TGCGCCAGCAGGTTAGGGACAGGGGTCACTGAAGCTTTCTTT	CASRLGTGVTEAFF
TRBJ2-3	.	TRBV7-2	.	TGTGCCAGCAGCTTCGAAGGCAGGGACACAGATACGCAGTATTTT	CASSFEGRDTDTQYF
TRBJ2-2	.	TRBV7-9	.	TGTGCCCTGGAGGAGGGCAACGGGGAGCTGTTTTTT	CALEEGNGELFF
TRBJ1-4	.	TRBV6-5	.	TGTGCCAGCAGTTACTCTTCTGAGAATGAAAAACTGTTTTTT	CASSYSSENEKLFF
TRBJ2-7	TRBD1	TRBV18	.	TGTGCCAGCTCACCAAACGTAGGACAGGGGGGGTCCTACGAGCAGTACTTC	CASSPNVGQGGSYEQYF
TRBJ1-2	.	TRBV10-3	many	TGTGCCATCAGTGATTTCCCGCGGACACAGGGTGACTATGGCTACACCTTC	CAISDFPRTQGDYGYTF
TRBJ1-2	.	TRBV4-2	few	TGTGCCAGCAGCTCAACCTTCTATGGCTACACCTTC	CASSSTFYGYTF
TRBJ1-1	TRBD1	TRBV7-9	.	TGTGCCAGCAGCTTGGGACAGCCCTGGGCTGAAGCTTTCTTT	CASSLGQPWAEAFF
TRBJ2-7	TRBD1	TRBV5-6	.	TGTGCCAGCAAGGACGGGGACAGGGTCCACGAGCAGTACTTC	CASKDGDRVHEQYF
TRBJ2-5	.	TRBV24-1	.	TGTGCCACCAGTGCCAGGGAGACCCAGTACTTC	CATSARETQYF
TRBJ1-6	.	TRBV4-3	.	TGCGCCAGCAGCCAAGTGGTGGGCGGTCAGGGCAATTCACCCCTCCACTTT	CASSQVVGGQGNSPLHF
TRBJ2-5	.	TRBV11-2	many	TGTGCCAGCAGCTTAGAGCGAGAGGGGGACCAAGAGACCCAGTACTTC	CASSLEREGDQETQYF
TRBJ1-2	.	TRBV20-1	.	TGCAGTGCGGGGGGGGCCTATGGCTACACCTTC	CSAGGAYGYTF
TRBJ2-1	TRBD1	TRBV7-3	.	TGTGCCAGCAGCTCGGACAGGGGAAGCTCCTACAATGAGCAGTTCTTC	CASSSDRGSSYNEQFF
TRBJ2-7	.	TRBV24-1	.	TGTGCCACCAGTGAAGGCCCCGGGGACGAGCAGTACTTC	CATSEGPGDEQYF
TRBJ2-3	.	TRBV6-2/TRBV6-3	many	TGTGCCAGCAGTTCACGACGGACAGATACGCAGTATTTT	CASSSRRTDTQYF
TRBJ2-7	TRBD1	TRBV24-1	once	TGTGCCAGCAGTGACTACAGGGGGCCTTACGAGCAGTACTTC	CASSDYRGPYEQYF